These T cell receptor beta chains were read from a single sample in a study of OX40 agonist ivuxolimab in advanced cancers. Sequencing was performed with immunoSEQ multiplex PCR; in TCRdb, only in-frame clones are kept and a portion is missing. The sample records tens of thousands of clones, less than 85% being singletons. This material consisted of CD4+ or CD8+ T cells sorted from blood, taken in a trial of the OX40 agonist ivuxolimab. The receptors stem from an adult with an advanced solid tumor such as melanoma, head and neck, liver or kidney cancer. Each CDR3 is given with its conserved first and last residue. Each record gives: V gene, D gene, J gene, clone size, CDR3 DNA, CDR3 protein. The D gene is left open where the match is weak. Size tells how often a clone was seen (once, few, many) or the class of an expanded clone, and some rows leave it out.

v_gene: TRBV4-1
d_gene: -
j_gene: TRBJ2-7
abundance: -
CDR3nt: TGCGCCAGCAGCCTCTACAAAGGGGGGGCCGACTCCTACGAGCAGTACTTC
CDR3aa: CASSLYKGGADSYEQYF

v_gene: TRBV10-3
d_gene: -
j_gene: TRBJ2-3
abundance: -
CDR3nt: TGTGCCATCAGTGACCCAGGGTTAGGGACAGATACGCAGTATTTT
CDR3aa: CAISDPGLGTDTQYF

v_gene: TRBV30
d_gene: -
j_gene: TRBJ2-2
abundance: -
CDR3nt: TGTGCCTGGAGAGGTTCCGGCGAAAGCGGGGAGCTGTTTTTT
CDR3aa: CAWRGSGESGELFF

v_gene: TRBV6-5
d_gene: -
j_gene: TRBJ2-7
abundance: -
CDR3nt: TGTGCCAGCAGTAGCCGGGAAAACTACGAGCAGTACTTC
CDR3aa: CASSSRENYEQYF

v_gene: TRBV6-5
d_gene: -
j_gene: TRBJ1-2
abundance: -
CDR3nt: TGTGCCAGCAGACCTAAGGATAACTATGGCTACACCTTC
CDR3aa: CASRPKDNYGYTF

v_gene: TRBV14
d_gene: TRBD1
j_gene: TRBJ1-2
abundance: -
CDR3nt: TGTGCCAGCAGCCCGGGGACAGTTTGGGCCTATGGCTACACCTTC
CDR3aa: CASSPGTVWAYGYTF

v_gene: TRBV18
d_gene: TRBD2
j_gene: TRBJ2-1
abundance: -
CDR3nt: TGTGCCAGCTCACCGTCGACTAGCGGGAGTCAGGGTGAGCAGTTCTTC
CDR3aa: CASSPSTSGSQGEQFF

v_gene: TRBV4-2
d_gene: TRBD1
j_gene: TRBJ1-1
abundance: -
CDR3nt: TGTGCCAGCAGCCAGGACAGGAGAAACACTGAAGCTTTCTTT
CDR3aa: CASSQDRRNTEAFF

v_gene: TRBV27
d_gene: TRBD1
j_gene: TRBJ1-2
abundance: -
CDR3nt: TGTGCCAGCAGTCTCAATCCGTGGGGAGGGCCGGGACAGGGGTTTCTCGGCTACACCTTC
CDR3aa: CASSLNPWGGPGQGFLGYTF

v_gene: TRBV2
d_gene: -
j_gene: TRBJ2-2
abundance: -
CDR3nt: TGTGCCAGCAGTGAACTCGGTGGGGGCGGCTTGGACACCGGGGAGCTGTTTTTT
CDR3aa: CASSELGGGGLDTGELFF

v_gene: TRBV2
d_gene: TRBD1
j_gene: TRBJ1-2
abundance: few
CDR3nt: TGTGCCAGTGAAACTGACAGGGGGGAGTATGGCTACACCTTC
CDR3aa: CASETDRGEYGYTF

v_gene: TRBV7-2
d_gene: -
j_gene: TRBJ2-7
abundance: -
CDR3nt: TGTGCCAGCAGCCGGCGGGGAAGGAATGACAACTCCTACGAGCAGTACTTC
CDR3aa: CASSRRGRNDNSYEQYF

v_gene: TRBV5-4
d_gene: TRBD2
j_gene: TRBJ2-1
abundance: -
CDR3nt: TGTGCCAGCAGCTCCGGGACTAGCGGCCGCAATGAGCAGTTCTTC
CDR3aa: CASSSGTSGRNEQFF

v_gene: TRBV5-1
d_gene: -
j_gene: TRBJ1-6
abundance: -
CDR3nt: TGCGCCAGCAGCCCCCGGGAGATAGGGGCGAATTCACCCCTCCACTTT
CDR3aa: CASSPREIGANSPLHF

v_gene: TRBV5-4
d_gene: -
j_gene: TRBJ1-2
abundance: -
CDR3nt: TGTGCCAGCAGCCAAGATGCCTATGGCTACACCTTC
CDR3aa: CASSQDAYGYTF

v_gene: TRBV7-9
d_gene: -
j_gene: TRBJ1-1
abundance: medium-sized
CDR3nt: TGTGCCAGCAGCCTGGTGACTGGGCTGGGTGAAGCTTTCTTT
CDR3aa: CASSLVTGLGEAFF

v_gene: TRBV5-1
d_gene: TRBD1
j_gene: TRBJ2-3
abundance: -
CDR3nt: TGCGCCAGCAGCCCGGGACAGGGGGCAGGTACGCAGTATTTT
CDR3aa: CASSPGQGAGTQYF

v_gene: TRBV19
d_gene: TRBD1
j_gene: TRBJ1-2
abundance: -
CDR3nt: TGTGCCAGTAGTACCGCCGGGACAGGAAGCTATGGCTACACCTTC
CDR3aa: CASSTAGTGSYGYTF

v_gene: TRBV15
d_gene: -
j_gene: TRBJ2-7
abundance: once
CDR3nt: TGTGCCACCAGCAGAGTTGGGGTCAACTACGAGCGGTACTTC
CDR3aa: CATSRVGVNYERYF

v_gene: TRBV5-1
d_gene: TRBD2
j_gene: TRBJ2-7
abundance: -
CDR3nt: TGCGCCAGCAGCCCCCCCGGGCTAGCGGGAACCTACGAGCAGTACTTC
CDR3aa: CASSPPGLAGTYEQYF

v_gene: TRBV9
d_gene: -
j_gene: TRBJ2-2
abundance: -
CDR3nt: TGTGCCAGCAGCGTAGAGGGTTCCGGGGAGCTGTTTTTT
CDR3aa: CASSVEGSGELFF

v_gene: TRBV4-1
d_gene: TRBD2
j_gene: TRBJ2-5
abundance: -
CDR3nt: TGCGCCAGCAGCCAAGATTCATCGGCGGGAGGGCGGGAGACCCAGTACTTC
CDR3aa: CASSQDSSAGGRETQYF

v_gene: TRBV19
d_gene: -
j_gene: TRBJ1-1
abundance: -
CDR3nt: TGTGCCAGTAGTATTTCACGGAACACTGAAGCTTTCTTT
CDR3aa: CASSISRNTEAFF

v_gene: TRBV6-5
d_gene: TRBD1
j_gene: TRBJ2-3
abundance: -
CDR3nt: TGTGCCAGCAGTTACTCGACAGGGGAAAGAGATACGCAGTATTTT
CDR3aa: CASSYSTGERDTQYF

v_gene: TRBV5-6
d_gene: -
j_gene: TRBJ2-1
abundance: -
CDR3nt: TGTGCCAGCAGCCCCCGGGTGGGGTTTAACAATGAGCAGTTCTTC
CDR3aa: CASSPRVGFNNEQFF

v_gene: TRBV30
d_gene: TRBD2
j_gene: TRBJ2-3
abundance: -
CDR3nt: TGTGCCTGGGAGGAGCCTGGAGGGACTAAAGATACGCAGTATTTT
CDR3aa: CAWEEPGGTKDTQYF

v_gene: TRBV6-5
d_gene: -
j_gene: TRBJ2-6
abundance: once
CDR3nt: TGTGCCAGCAGTTACTCCTCTGGGGCCAACGTCCTGACTTTC
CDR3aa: CASSYSSGANVLTF